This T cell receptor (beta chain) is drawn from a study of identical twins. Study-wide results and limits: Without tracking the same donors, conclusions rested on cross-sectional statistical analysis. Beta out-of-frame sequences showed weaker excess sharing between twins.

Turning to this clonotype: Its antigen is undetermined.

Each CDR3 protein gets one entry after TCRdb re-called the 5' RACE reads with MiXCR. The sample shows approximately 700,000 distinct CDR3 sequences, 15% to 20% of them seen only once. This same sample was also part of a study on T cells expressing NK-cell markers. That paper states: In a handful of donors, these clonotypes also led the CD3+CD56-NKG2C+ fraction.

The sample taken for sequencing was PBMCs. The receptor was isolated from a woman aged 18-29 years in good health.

CDR3 sequence: CASSITRGSSYNEQFF. CDR3 in DNA: TGCGCCAGCTCCATAACCCGAGGGAGCTCCTACAATGAGCAGTTCTTC. The rearrangement joins TRBV5-1 to TRBJ2-1, with TRBD2 as a possible D gene (5 bases). V was pared by 7 bases and J by 0 bases, with 17 bases between. Germline CDR1 is SGHRS and CDR2 is YFSETQ. The CDR3 is 16 residues long.